Each of the 32 T cell receptor beta chains below was sequenced from the same sample in a study of blood T cells in healthy people across ages. A second about 7 to 12 cycle PCR used barcoded and J-beta primers. TCRdb recomputed calls from the 5' RACE reads with MiXCR, one row per CDR3 protein. This sample has approximately 850,000 distinct CDR3 sequences, with 40% to 50% found just once. Sequencing used blood. The receptors derive from a man aged 55 to 70 in good health.

The chain employs TRBV25-1 and TRBJ2-7; 7 positions agree with TRBD2. The ends lost 0 bases at V and 0 bases at J; junction bases unmatched: 5. Germline-derived CDR1 and CDR2 are MGHDK and SYGVNS. The CDR3 runs to 16 residues. The CDR3 DNA follows: TGTGCCAGCAGTGAATATCCTAGCGGAAGCTCCTACGAGCAGTACTTC. Amino acid sequence: CASSEYPSGSSYEQYF.

This clonotype appeared a single time. This may arise from a read error, as a much more abundant clone is one base away. The rearrangement links TRBV12-3 or TRBV12-4 to TRBJ2-5; either TRBD1 or TRBD2 may supply D (5 bases each). Trimming pared 5 bases from V and 1 base from J, leaving 20 bases between. The CDR3 length is 17 residues. CDR3 sequence reads: CASSITTGPGLQETQYF. The CDR3 nucleotides read TGTGCCAGCAGTATAACTACAGGCCCGGGGCTCCAAGAGACCCAGTACTTC.

This clonotype was picked up a small number of times. The chain recombines TRBV21-1 with TRBJ1-5. TRBV21-1 is a pseudogene. This CDR3 is built from 16 residues. The CDR3 sequence is CASSKEEGRPYQPQHF. The CDR3 region has the DNA TGTGCCAGCAGCAAAGAGGAGGGGCGTCCCTATCAGCCCCAGCATTTT.

The chain joins TRBV5-1 to TRBJ2-3; 7 positions agree with TRBD2. J was trimmed by 5 bases and V by 0 bases; bases with no gene match: 6. CDR1 SGHRS and CDR2 YFSETQ come from the germline V gene. The CDR3 totals 15 residues. The CDR3 is CASSLEWDYGDTQYF. CDR3 sequence (DNA): TGCGCCAGCAGCTTGGAGTGGGACTACGGAGATACGCAGTATTTT. Full variable domain (outside the CDR3, taken from reference TRBV5-1 and TRBJ2-3): KAGVTQTPRYLIKTRGQQVTLSCSPISGHRSVSWYQQTPGQGLQFLFEYFSETQRNKGNFPGRFSGRQFSNSRSEMNVSTLELGDSALYLCASSLEWDYGDTQYFGPGTRLTVL.

V and J are TRBV29-1 and TRBJ1-5; no clear D. The CDR3 runs 12 residues. Germline V CDR1 and CDR2: SQVTM, ANQGSEA. V shed 7 bases and J shed 4 bases, with 11 bases lying between them. CDR3 loop: CSASSGNQPQHF. CDR3 sequence (DNA): TGCAGCGCATCTTCAGGAAATCAGCCCCAGCATTTT. Full variable domain (rest looked up from reference TRBV29-1 and TRBJ1-5): SAVISQKPSRDICQRGTSLTIQCQVDSQVTMMFWYRQQPGQSLTLIATANQGSEATYESGFVIDKFPISRPNLTFSTLTVSNMSPEDSSIYLCSASSGNQPQHFGDGTRLSIL.

The gene calls are TRBV14 and TRBJ2-5, with D perhaps TRBD1 (5 bases). This CDR3 region has 16 residues. The V gene lost 4 bases and the J gene lost 0 bases, with 15 bases spanning the gap. Germline loops: CDR1 SGHDN, CDR2 FVKESK. The CDR3 here is CASSPVRQTYQETQYF. The CDR3, as DNA: TGTGCCAGCAGCCCGGTGAGACAGACGTACCAAGAGACCCAGTACTTC.

This sequence joins TRBV9 and TRBJ2-1; D possibly corresponds to TRBD2 (6 bases). CDR3 size: 13 residues. CDR1 is SGDLS, CDR2 YYNGEE, per germline. V was shortened by 3 bases and J by 3 bases, with 7 bases between the two germline ends. The CDR3 DNA reads TGTGCCAGCAGCGGGGGGGTCTACAATGAGCAGTTCTTC. It yields the protein CASSGGVYNEQFF.

The J gene is TRBJ2-1, the V gene TRBV11-2; D may correspond to TRBD1 or TRBD2 (7 bases each). CDR1 SGHAT and CDR2 FQNNGV come from the germline V gene. The CDR3 is 13 residues long. V was shortened by 6 bases and J by 9 bases, with 15 bases between the two germline ends. CDR3 sequence: CASSFRGEGEQFF. The CDR3 bases are TGTGCCAGCAGTTTCAGGGGGGAGGGTGAGCAGTTCTTC.

J is TRBJ1-6 and V is TRBV3-1; TRBD1 agrees at 7 bases. Germline trimming cut 4 bases from V and 7 bases from J; bases unmatched to any gene: 7. Germline V CDR1 and CDR2: LGHDT, YNNKEL (reference sequence). The CDR3 is 15 amino acids. The DNA for the CDR3 is TGTGCCAGCAGCCGAGACAGGGTAAACAATTCACCCCTCCACTTT. Protein sequence: CASSRDRVNNSPLHF.

The CDR3 protein is CASSQGIREKETQYF. CDR3 in DNA: TGCGCCAGCAGTCAAGGAATCAGGGAGAAAGAGACCCAGTACTTC. The genes are TRBV23-1 and TRBJ2-5; tentatively, D is TRBD1 or TRBD2 (5 bases each). TRBV23-1 is flagged as an ORF with uncertain function. Deletions cut 2 bases from V and 3 bases from J, with 13 bases between. The CDR3 is made up of 15 amino acids.

This clonotype came up a few times. This chain uses TRBV4-3 with TRBJ2-5; 11 nucleotides agree with TRBD1. The closer fit of TRBJ2-7 to the DNA end suggests the J call may be wrong. CDR3 size: 15 residues. CDR1 LGHNA and CDR2 YSLEER come from the germline V gene. This CDR3 reads CASSQNSGTGGEQYF. Here the CDR3 DNA reads TGCGCCAGCAGCCAAAATTCCGGGACAGGGGGCGAGCAGTACTTC.

The table lists this clonotype with many counts. The rearrangement links TRBV24-1 to TRBJ2-4; the match to TRBD2 covers 7 bases. Germline V gene data show CDR1 as KGHDR and CDR2 as SFDVKD. V was clipped by 0 bases and J by 2 bases; unmatched bases: 6. The CDR3 is 17 residues long. The CDR3: CATSDLTWEGSKNIQYF. The CDR3 DNA sequence: TGTGCCACCAGTGATTTGACGTGGGAGGGGTCCAAAAACATTCAGTACTTC.

J is TRBJ1-1 and V is TRBV2; 7 bases align to TRBD1. The CDR3 consists of 15 residues. V gave up 4 bases and J gave up 1 base; unmatched junction bases: 6. CDR1 is SNHLY, CDR2 FYNNEI, per germline. In DNA, the CDR3 is TGTGCCAGCAGTGTTTGGACAGGTGAGAACACTGAAGCTTTCTTT. Translating gives CASSVWTGENTEAFF.

V usage is TRBV7-9 and J usage is TRBJ2-1; 16 nucleotides align to TRBD2. V was pared by 6 bases and J by 2 bases, with 7 bases of the junction left unmatched. Per the germline V gene, CDR1 is SEHNR and CDR2 is FQNEAQ (reference sequence). CDR3 size: 18 residues. This CDR3 is CASRPGTSGGEAYNEQFF. In nucleotides, the CDR3 is TGTGCCAGCAGGCCCGGGACTAGCGGGGGGGAGGCCTACAATGAGCAGTTCTTC.

V is TRBV6-2 or TRBV6-3 and J is TRBJ2-7, with D perhaps given as TRBD1 or TRBD2 (5 bases each). V was clipped by 5 bases and J by 2 bases, with 13 bases between them. This CDR3 spans 14 amino acids. Germline V gene data show CDR1 as MNHEY and CDR2 as SVGEGT. The CDR3 DNA is TGTGCCAGCAGTCCCCGGGACGGAACCTACGAGCAGTACTTC. It translates to CASSPRDGTYEQYF.

The CDR3 protein is CSATDGGISNQPQHF. For the CDR3, the DNA is TGCAGTGCTACGGACGGAGGGATTAGCAATCAGCCCCAGCATTTT. The chain joins TRBV20-1 to TRBJ1-5; D is unclear. V was clipped by 4 bases and J by 0 bases, with 13 bases between them. From germline, CDR1 is DFQATT and CDR2 SNEGSKA (reference sequence). The CDR3 has 15 amino acids.

This clonotype was observed a few times. The chain links TRBV24-1 to TRBJ1-2, with 8 bases lining up with TRBD1. The CDR3 sequence is 15 residues long. The trim removed 5 bases at V and 4 bases at J, leaving 8 bases unmatched. Germline V gene lookup returns CDR1 KGHDR and CDR2 SFDVKD. CDR3 amino acids: CATSAPGTGSYGYTF. The CDR3 DNA reads as TGTGCCACCAGTGCCCCCGGGACAGGTTCCTATGGCTACACCTTC.

This clonotype has only a few counts. V gene TRBV29-1 combines with J gene TRBJ1-5; D not certain. V was clipped by 4 bases and J by 5 bases, with 12 bases between them. The length of the CDR3 is 13 residues. Germline V gene data show CDR1 as SQVTM and CDR2 as ANQGSEA. The CDR3 loop is CSVAKTYDQPQHF. DNA for the CDR3: TGCAGCGTTGCTAAGACCTACGATCAGCCCCAGCATTTT.

The V gene is TRBV6-5, the J gene TRBJ2-5; D ambiguous. Germline loops: CDR1 MNHEY, CDR2 SVGAGI. V lost 0 bases and J lost 5, with 16 bases in between. CDR3 length: 16 residues. CDR3 nucleotide sequence: TGTGCCAGCAGTTACTCGAAGGTTGGCCTGGGGGAGACCCAGTACTTC. This translates into CASSYSKVGLGETQYF.

Of note for this clonotype: A read error may produce the germline difference seen at one junction end. This chain uses TRBV29-1 with TRBJ2-3; no reliable D call. CDR1 SQVTM and CDR2 ANQGSEA come from the germline V gene. The CDR3 spans 16 residues. CDR3 protein: CSVGGVVVKSTETQYF. CDR3 in DNA: TGCAGCGTTGGAGGCGTAGTTGTGAAGAGCACAGAGACGCAGTATTTT.

The chain has TRBV12-3 or TRBV12-4 and TRBJ2-1, with D perhaps given as TRBD1 or TRBD2 (5 bases each). Trimming removed 11 bases from V and 5 bases from J, with 16 bases in between. The CDR3 spans 13 residues. CDR3 bases: TGTGCCCGCACCCCGATGGGGGACAATGAGCAGTTCTTC. Its protein is CARTPMGDNEQFF.

The V call is TRBV19, the J call TRBJ1-1; possibly TRBD1 for D (5 bases). There are 14 residues in the CDR3. Germline lookup yields CDR1 LNHDA and CDR2 SQIVND (reference sequence). V lost 2 bases, J lost 2 bases, and 9 bases lay in between. This CDR3 reads CASSIRDENTEAFF. The DNA for the CDR3 is TGTGCCAGTAGTATACGGGACGAAAACACTGAAGCTTTCTTT. The whole variable domain, remainder taken from reference TRBV19 and TRBJ1-1, is DGGITQSPKYLFRKEGQNVTLSCEQNLNHDAMYWYRQDPGQGLRLIYYSQIVNDFQKGDIAEGYSVSREKKESFPLTVTSAQKNPTAFYLCASSIRDENTEAFFGQGTRLTVV.

V gene TRBV12-3 or TRBV12-4 combines with J gene TRBJ2-1; D is undetermined. V gave up 7 bases and J gave up 3 bases, with 13 bases separating them. The CDR3 has 14 amino acids. The CDR3 here is CASIYADNYNEQFF. DNA of the CDR3: TGTGCCAGCATTTACGCAGACAACTACAATGAGCAGTTCTTC.

The CDR3 nucleotides are TGTGCCAGCAGGGAACCGAGGCGGGGGCCCACTGAGCAGTTCTTC. It translates to CASREPRRGPTEQFF. This rearrangement joins TRBV6-1 to TRBJ2-1, with D maybe TRBD2 (7 bases). Trimming took 6 bases from V and 9 from J, leaving 21 bases between them. The CDR3 has 15 amino acids. Looked up from germline, CDR1 is MNHNS and CDR2 is SASEGT.

This sequence joins TRBV5-1 and TRBJ1-6; D possibly corresponds to TRBD1 (5 bases). This CDR3 has 13 residues. From germline, CDR1 is SGHRS and CDR2 YFSETQ. Trimming left V 5 bases short and J 5 bases short, with 8 bases between. CDR3 coding DNA: TGCGCCAGCAGGGACACCGATAATTCACCCCTCCACTTT. Its translation: CASRDTDNSPLHF.

V usage is TRBV5-1 and J usage is TRBJ2-1, with 7 bases that match TRBD1. V lost 3 bases to trimming and J lost 5 bases; unmatched junction nucleotides: 8. In germline, CDR1 is SGHRS, CDR2 YFSETQ. CDR3 length: 15 residues. CDR3 nucleotides: TGCGCCAGCAGCTCCTGGACAGGAACCGACAATGAGCAGTTCTTC. As protein: CASSSWTGTDNEQFF.

The chain couples TRBV20-1 to TRBJ1-6; D is ambiguous. This CDR3 is built from 17 residues. V dropped 1 base and J dropped 4 bases, with 17 bases sitting between them. Looked up from germline, CDR1 is DFQATT and CDR2 is SNEGSKA (reference sequence). CDR3 loop: CSARASGPAIYNSPLHF. DNA for the CDR3: TGCAGTGCTAGAGCCTCCGGGCCAGCCATTTATAATTCACCCCTCCACTTT.

This clonotype came up a few times. The rearrangement uses TRBV28 and TRBJ1-2; D unresolved. V lost 6 bases and J lost 0, with 8 bases in between. Germline CDR1 and CDR2: MDHEN and SYDVKM. This CDR3 has 13 residues. The CDR3 DNA reads TGTGCCAGCAGGCGTATCTCTAACTATGGCTACACCTTC. Its translation is CASRRISNYGYTF.

The genes are TRBV2 and TRBJ2-7, with D tentatively TRBD1 (6 bases). The CDR3 spans 15 residues. V was trimmed by 3 bases and J by 0 bases, leaving 12 bases between them. Germline assignment: CDR1 SNHLY and CDR2 FYNNEI. The CDR3 is CASSDRQVASYEQYF. CDR3 nucleotides: TGTGCCAGCAGTGATCGACAGGTCGCCTCCTACGAGCAGTACTTC.

The gene calls are TRBV20-1 and TRBJ2-4, with D possibly TRBD2 on 5 matching bases. Trimming stripped 0 bases from V and 0 bases from J, with 9 bases between. The CDR3 covers 15 residues. Germline CDR1 DFQATT, CDR2 SNEGSKA (reference sequence). The CDR3 sequence is CSARDKDLAKNIQYF. CDR3 DNA sequence: TGCAGTGCTAGAGATAAGGACTTAGCCAAAAACATTCAGTACTTC.

CDR3 region: CACSRTLGANVLTF. The CDR3 DNA sequence: TGTGCCTGCTCCAGGACCCTCGGGGCCAACGTCCTGACTTTC. V usage is TRBV30 and J usage is TRBJ2-6; D unclear. Germline V gives CDR1 GTSNPN, CDR2 SVGIG (reference sequence). The CDR3 consists of 14 residues. V lost 6 bases and J 4 bases, leaving 13 bases between the germline ends. Based on the CDR3 plus reference TRBV30 and TRBJ2-6, the full variable domain is SQTIHQWPATLVQPVGSPLSLECTVEGTSNPNLYWYRQAAGRGLQLLFYSVGIGQISSEVPQNLSASRPQDRQFILSSKKLLLSDSGFYLCACSRTLGANVLTFGAGSRLTVL.

The J gene is TRBJ2-7, the V gene TRBV13, with TRBD1 matching over 7 bases. Per germline, CDR1 PRHDT and CDR2 FYEKMQ (reference sequence). V was pared by 0 bases and J by 5 bases, with 7 bases of the junction left unmatched. The CDR3 has 15 residues. CDR3 sequence reads: CASSLGGRGGDEQYF. The CDR3 DNA sequence: TGTGCCAGCAGCTTAGGTGGGAGAGGGGGCGACGAGCAGTACTTC.